Below, one T cell receptor (beta chain) is given with its context. The sequence runs out 3 residues before the end of the CDR3; the remainder is reconstructed from the germline J gene. Trimming stripped 3 bases from V and 1 base from J, with 10 bases between. Germline values: CDR1 MNHNS, CDR2 SASEGT. This CDR3 is 15 amino acids long. The sample belongs to a study of T cells in women clearing cervical HPV infection. Overall study: HLA type stays a possible confounder, typing being limited.

Measured with immunoSEQ multiplex PCR; TCRdb has only the in-frame clones, and not every one. The sample has about 48,000 clones; the top ten hold around 1.6%. Prevalent HPV16 infections were excluded; only incident single HPV16 infections included. The sample comprised blood buffy coat. The chain links TRBV6-1 to TRBJ1-5; D perhaps matches TRBD1 (5 bases). This clonotype originated in a woman between 18 and 75 years old with a cervical HPV16 infection that either progressed to CIN3+ or cleared (not recorded which). CDR3: CASSERQGSNQPQHF. The CDR3 bases that were read are TGTGCCAGCAGTGAGCGGCAGGGAAGCAATCAGCCC.